The 20 T cell receptor beta chains given below trace back to one sample, sequenced in a study of regulatory T cells in long-lasting Graves disease. The time point was: newly diagnosed GD, antithyroid drugs for less than 3 months. There was RNA extracted from PBMCs, and the TCR library was made from it. Researchers made TCR beta libraries by using iRepertoire HTBI primers and running Arm-PCR on CDR3 regions. Each CDR3 protein gets one entry after TCRdb re-called the multiplex PCR reads with MiXCR. The table has roughly 500,000 distinct CDR3 sequences, approximately 13% seen once. This same sample was also taken into another study, of T cells in Graves' hyperthyroidism and ophthalmopathy.

The source material was peripheral blood mononuclear cells (PBMCs), sampled at new diagnosis, from a patient treated with antithyroid drugs. The source is a man aged 30-40 years with Graves disease.

This clonotype has only a few counts. The chain uses TRBV7-9 and TRBJ1-1, with a tentative D call TRBD1 (6 bases). Trimming took off 5 bases at V and 0 bases at J, with 16 bases between the two ends. Germline V CDR1 and CDR2: SEHNR, FQNEAQ (reference sequence). The CDR3 runs to 16 residues. The CDR3 loop is CASSLFAGEMNTEAFF. In DNA, the CDR3 is TGTGCCAGCAGCCTCTTTGCAGGGGAGATGAACACTGAAGCTTTCTTT. The full variable domain, its missing parts supplied by reference TRBV7-9 and TRBJ1-1, is DTGVSQNPRHKITKRGQNVTFRCDPISEHNRLYWYRQTLGQGPEFLTYFQNEAQLEKSRLLSDRFSAERPKGSFSTLEIQRTEQGDSAMYLCASSLFAGEMNTEAFFGQGTRLTVV.

This clonotype was seen only a few times. The chain has TRBV12-3 or TRBV12-4 and TRBJ2-1, with 10 bases aligning to TRBD2. V was pared by 5 bases and J by 8 bases, with 12 bases of the junction left unmatched. The CDR3 runs to 16 residues. Here the CDR3 DNA reads TGTGCCAGCAGTCCGCGTATGGTAGCGGGAGGCTATGAGCAGTTCTTC. It translates to CASSPRMVAGGYEQFF.

The sample holds many counts of this clonotype. The chain has TRBV15 and TRBJ2-5; possible D gene TRBD2, 5 bases. Germline V lookup: CDR1 LNHNV, CDR2 YYDKDF (reference sequence). The CDR3 length is 15 residues. V was cut by 5 bases and J by 4 bases, with 17 bases left in between. CDR3 nucleotides: TGTGCCACCAGCGGAACTGGGAGCGAGGGAGAGACCCAGTACTTC. Translating gives CATSGTGSEGETQYF.

This clonotype was seen just once. The chain links TRBV6-4 to TRBJ1-5; 9 bases fit TRBD1. This CDR3 has 20 amino acids. V lost 0 bases, J lost 2 bases, and 14 bases stayed unmatched. Germline values: CDR1 MRHNA, CDR2 SNTAGT. CDR3 amino acids: CASSDSEGQGPRNGNQPQHF. As DNA, the CDR3 is TGTGCCAGCAGTGACTCGGAAGGACAGGGGCCCAGAAATGGCAATCAGCCCCAGCATTTT.

The sample holds many counts of this clonotype. The chain has TRBV3-1 and TRBJ1-2; TRBD1 matches 8 bases. Germline V gives CDR1 LGHDT, CDR2 YNNKEL (reference sequence). Losses at the gene ends were 4 bases for V and 8 bases for J; bases not matched to a gene: 9. This CDR3 spans 14 amino acids. In DNA form, the CDR3 reads TGTGCCAGCAGCCGGACAAGGGACAGGCGGGGCTACACCTTC. Translating it yields CASSRTRDRRGYTF.

This clonotype was picked up many times. CDR3 sequence (DNA): TGTGCCAGCAGTTATTGGGTCGATTCAAACAATGAGCAGTTCTTC. It yields the protein CASSYWVDSNNEQFF. The chain is built from TRBV6-2 or TRBV6-3 and TRBJ2-1; D uncertain. V was shortened by 3 bases and J by 5 bases, with 14 bases between the two germline ends. The CDR3 length is 15 residues. The V gene's germline CDR1 is MNHEY and CDR2 SVGEGT.

This clonotype was seen ten or more times. The chain has TRBV29-1 and TRBJ2-7, with 9 bases matching TRBD1. After removal of 3 bases from V and 2 bases from J, the junction contained 2 bases not matched to a gene. Germline V gene lookup returns CDR1 SQVTM and CDR2 ANQGSEA. The CDR3 covers 13 residues. The CDR3 DNA reads as TGCAGCGTTGACGACAGGGGGACCTACGAGCAGTACTTC. The encoded protein is CSVDDRGTYEQYF.

This chain uses TRBV4-1 with TRBJ2-7, with 10 nucleotides matching TRBD1. The ends lost 4 bases at V and 2 bases at J; junction bases unmatched: 14. The CDR3 has 18 residues. Germline CDR1 and CDR2: MGHRA and YSYEKL. Here the CDR3 reads CASSRGETGTGVPYEQYF. The CDR3 DNA follows: TGCGCCAGCAGCCGAGGGGAAACCGGGACAGGGGTCCCCTACGAGCAGTACTTC.

The chain combines TRBV12-3 or TRBV12-4 with TRBJ1-2; 8 bases line up with TRBD1. V gave up 8 bases and J gave up 8 bases; unmatched junction bases: 4. CDR3 length: 11 amino acids. The CDR3 bases are TGTGCCAGCCTGACAGGGGACGGCTACACCTTC. The encoded protein is CASLTGDGYTF.

This clonotype was picked up many times. The rearrangement links TRBV10-3 to TRBJ1-2, with D unclear. The CDR3 runs to 12 residues. Trimming removed 3 bases from V and 7 bases from J, with 9 bases in between. Germline values: CDR1 ENHRY, CDR2 SYGVKD. In DNA, the CDR3 is TGTGCCATCAGTGACGAGGGAGGTGGCTACACCTTC. It translates to CAISDEGGGYTF.

J is TRBJ1-4 and V is TRBV5-5; D gene uncertain. V was shortened by 1 base and J by 5 bases, with 12 bases between the two germline ends. The germline V gene has CDR1 SGHKS and CDR2 YYEKEE (reference sequence). CDR3 length: 15 residues. The DNA for the CDR3 is TGTGCCAGCAGCTTGCAATCCGGCCCAAATGAAAAACTGTTTTTT. This codes for CASSLQSGPNEKLFF. The full variable domain, with the rest looked up from reference TRBV5-5 and TRBJ1-4, is DAGVTQSPTHLIKTRGQQVTLRCSPISGHKSVSWYQQVLGQGPQFIFQYYEKEERGRGNFPDRFSARQFPNYSSELNVNALLLGDSALYLCASSLQSGPNEKLFFGSGTQLSVL.

This clonotype was seen at least ten times. The V gene is TRBV19, the J gene TRBJ2-3; D is possibly TRBD1 or TRBD2 (6 bases each). Germline V CDR1 and CDR2: LNHDA, SQIVND (reference sequence). CDR3 length: 15 amino acids. V was pared by 5 bases and J by 1 base, with 13 bases between. CDR3 nucleotide sequence: TGTGCCAGTAGTTTCCGAAGGGGGGGCACAGATACGCAGTATTTT. Translation gives CASSFRRGGTDTQYF.

This clonotype was found many times. V is TRBV5-1 and J is TRBJ1-5; D is ambiguous. V lost 4 bases and J lost 3, with 11 bases in between. From germline, CDR1 is SGHRS and CDR2 YFSETQ. This CDR3 is built from 14 residues. CDR3 nucleotide sequence: TGCGCCAGCAGCCCGGGAGTTTCCAATCAGCCCCAGCATTTT. It encodes CASSPGVSNQPQHF.

V is TRBV4-1 and J is TRBJ1-1; 8 bases fit TRBD1. Germline lookup yields CDR1 MGHRA and CDR2 YSYEKL. Trimming at V came to 2 bases and at J to 2 bases, leaving 7 bases not matched to a gene. The CDR3 runs 16 residues. CDR3 protein: CASSQPRTGINTEAFF. CDR3 bases: TGCGCCAGCAGCCAACCCCGGACAGGGATAAACACTGAAGCTTTCTTT.

The chain uses TRBV11-3 and TRBJ2-3; tentative D call: TRBD2 (6 bases). The CDR3 runs to 15 residues. CDR1 and CDR2 from the germline V gene are SGHNT and YENEEA. Trimming took off 5 bases at V and 6 bases at J, with 18 bases between the two ends. CDR3 residues: CASSPRTNGTDTQYF. Written as DNA, the CDR3 is TGTGCCAGCAGCCCAAGGACTAACGGGACTGATACGCAGTATTTT.

The rearrangement joins TRBV30 to TRBJ1-1; the match to TRBD1 covers 9 bases. CDR1 and CDR2 from the germline V gene are GTSNPN and SVGIG (reference sequence). The V gene end was trimmed by 3 bases and the J gene end by 3 bases; junction bases not matched to a gene: 11. This CDR3 is built from 16 residues. The DNA of the CDR3 is TGTGCCTGGAGACTGGGACAGGGATGGGGAGACACTGAAGCTTTCTTT. Its protein is CAWRLGQGWGDTEAFF. Based on the CDR3 plus reference TRBV30 and TRBJ1-1, the full variable domain is SQTIHQWPATLVQPVGSPLSLECTVEGTSNPNLYWYRQAAGRGLQLLFYSVGIGQISSEVPQNLSASRPQDRQFILSSKKLLLSDSGFYLCAWRLGQGWGDTEAFFGQGTRLTVV.

The J gene is TRBJ2-1, the V gene TRBV20-1, with 10 nucleotides matching TRBD2. V dropped 2 bases and J dropped 0; count of bases not matched to a gene: 13. This CDR3 region has 19 residues. Per the germline V gene, CDR1 is DFQATT and CDR2 is SNEGSKA (reference sequence). The chain's CDR3 is CSARRAGRTSGVSYNEQFF. The CDR3 DNA is TGCAGTGCTAGAAGGGCCGGGAGGACTAGCGGAGTCTCCTACAATGAGCAGTTCTTC.

The table lists this clonotype with many counts. The rearrangement links TRBV20-1 to TRBJ2-5; TRBD1 agrees at 7 bases. Per the germline V gene, CDR1 is DFQATT and CDR2 is SNEGSKA (reference sequence). CDR3 length equals 16 residues. V lost 0 bases and J lost 9; bases outside the gene matches: 16. CDR3: CSARDPSDRDPGAQYF. CDR3 DNA sequence: TGCAGTGCTAGAGATCCATCCGACAGGGACCCAGGGGCCCAGTACTTC.

This sequence joins TRBV28 and TRBJ2-7, with unresolved D. The V end lost 5 bases, the J end lost 6 bases, and 11 bases lay between the germline ends. CDR3 length: 12 residues. Germline CDR1 and CDR2: MDHEN and SYDVKM. The CDR3 loop reads CASSPGQSEQYF. In DNA form, the CDR3 reads TGTGCCAGCAGTCCTGGGCAATCCGAGCAGTACTTC.

This clonotype was seen ten or more times. The CDR3 sequence is CASSLPRGHTEAFF. For the CDR3, the DNA is TGTGCCAGCAGCCTCCCAAGGGGGCACACTGAAGCTTTCTTT. The chain is built from TRBV4-2 and TRBJ1-1; 7 bases match TRBD1. In germline, CDR1 is LGHNA, CDR2 YNFKEQ. The CDR3 spans 14 residues. The ends lost 4 bases at V and 3 bases at J; junction bases unmatched: 5.